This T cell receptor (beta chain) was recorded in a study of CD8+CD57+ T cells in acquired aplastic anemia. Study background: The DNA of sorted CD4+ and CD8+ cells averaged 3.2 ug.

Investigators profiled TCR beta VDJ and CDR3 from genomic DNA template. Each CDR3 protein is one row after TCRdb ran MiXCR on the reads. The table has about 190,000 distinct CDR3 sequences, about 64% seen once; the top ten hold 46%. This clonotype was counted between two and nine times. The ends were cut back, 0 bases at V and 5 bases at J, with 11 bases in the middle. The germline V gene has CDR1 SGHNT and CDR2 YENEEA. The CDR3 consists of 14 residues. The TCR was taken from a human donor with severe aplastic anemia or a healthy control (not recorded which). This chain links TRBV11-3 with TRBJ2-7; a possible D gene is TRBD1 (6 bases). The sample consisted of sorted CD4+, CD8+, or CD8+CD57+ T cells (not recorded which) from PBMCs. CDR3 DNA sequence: TGTGCCAGCAGCTTAGAGCAGGGGTTCGACGAGCAGTACTTC. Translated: CASSLEQGFDEQYF.